The T cell receptor beta chain under discussion was sequenced for a study of Graves' ophthalmopathy and Graves' hyperthyroidism. This CDR3 has 11 amino acids. The V end was cut by 2 bases, the J end by 12 bases, with 13 bases between. Looked up from germline, CDR1 is SQVTM and CDR2 is ANQGSEA. This clonotype was observed at least ten times. Its antigen is not identified. Study outcomes and limitations: Blood contained most expanded thyroid clonotypes exceeding 0.001 frequency.

Amplified TCR beta CDR3 regions were obtained using RNA transcripts as template. First-round RT-PCR used HTBI primers; second-round multiplex PCR followed. Each CDR3 protein gets one entry after TCRdb re-called the multiplex PCR reads with MiXCR. The sample includes about 550,000 distinct CDR3 sequences, under 45% of them seen just once. The V call is TRBV29-1, the J call TRBJ1-2, with D unclear. Material for sequencing was peripheral blood or thyroid tissue (not recorded which). This TCR was sampled from an adult man with Graves' hyperthyroidism. The CDR3 DNA reads as TGCAGCGTTGAATTGGGCAGAGGACACACCTTC. Its protein is CSVELGRGHTF.